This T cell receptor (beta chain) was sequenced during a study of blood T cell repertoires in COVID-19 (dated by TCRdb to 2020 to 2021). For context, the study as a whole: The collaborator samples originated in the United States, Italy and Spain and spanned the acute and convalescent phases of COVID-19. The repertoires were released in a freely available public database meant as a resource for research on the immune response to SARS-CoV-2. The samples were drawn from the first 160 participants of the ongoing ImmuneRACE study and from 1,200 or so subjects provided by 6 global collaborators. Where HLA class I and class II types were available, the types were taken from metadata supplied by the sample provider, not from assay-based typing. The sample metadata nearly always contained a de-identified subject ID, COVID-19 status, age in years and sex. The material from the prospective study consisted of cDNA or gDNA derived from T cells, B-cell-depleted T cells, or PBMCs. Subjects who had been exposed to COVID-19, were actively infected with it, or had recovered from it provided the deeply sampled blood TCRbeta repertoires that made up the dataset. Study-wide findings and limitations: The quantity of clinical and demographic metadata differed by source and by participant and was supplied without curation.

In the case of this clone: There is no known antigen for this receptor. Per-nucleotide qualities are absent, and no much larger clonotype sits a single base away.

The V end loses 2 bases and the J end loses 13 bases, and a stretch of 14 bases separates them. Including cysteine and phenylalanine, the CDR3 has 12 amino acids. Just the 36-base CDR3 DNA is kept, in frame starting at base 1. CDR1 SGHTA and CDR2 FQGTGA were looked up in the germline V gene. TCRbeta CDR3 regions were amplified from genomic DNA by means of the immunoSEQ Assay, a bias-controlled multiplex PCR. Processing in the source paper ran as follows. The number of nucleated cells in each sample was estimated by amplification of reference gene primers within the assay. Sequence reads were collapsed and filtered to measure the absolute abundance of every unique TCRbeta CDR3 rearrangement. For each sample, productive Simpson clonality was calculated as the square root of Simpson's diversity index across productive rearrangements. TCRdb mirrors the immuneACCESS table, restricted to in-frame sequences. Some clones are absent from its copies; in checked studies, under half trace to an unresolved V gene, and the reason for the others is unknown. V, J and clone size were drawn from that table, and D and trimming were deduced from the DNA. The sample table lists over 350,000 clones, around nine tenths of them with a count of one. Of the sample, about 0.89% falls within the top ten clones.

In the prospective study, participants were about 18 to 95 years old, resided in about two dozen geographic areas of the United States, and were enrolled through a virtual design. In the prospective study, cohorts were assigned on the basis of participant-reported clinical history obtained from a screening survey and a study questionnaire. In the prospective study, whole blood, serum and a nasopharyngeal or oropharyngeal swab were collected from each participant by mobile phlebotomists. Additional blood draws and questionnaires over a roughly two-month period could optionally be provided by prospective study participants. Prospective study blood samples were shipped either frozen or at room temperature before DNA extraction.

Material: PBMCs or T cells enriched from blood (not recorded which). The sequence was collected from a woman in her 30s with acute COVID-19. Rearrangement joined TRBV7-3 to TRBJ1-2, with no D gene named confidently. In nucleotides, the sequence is TGTGCCAGCAGCTTATCGGACGGAGCGGCCACCTTC. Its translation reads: CASSLSDGAATF.